The entry below describes one T cell receptor beta chain. Its antigen is unknown. Base qualities are not provided; no much larger clone lies one nucleotide away. Genomic DNA was extracted from sorted cells for sequencing of the TCRbeta CDR3 region. TCRbeta CDR3 regions were sequenced using the immunoSEQ Assay. Not all clones reach the TCRdb copy of this immuneACCESS table, which keeps in-frame sequences only. Checked studies attribute under half of the gap to unresolved V genes and leave the rest unexplained. This sample is represented by more than 45,000 clones; roughly 82% of them were singletons. About 3.7% of the sample rests with the top ten. The trial excluded patients who had a history of autoimmune disease or who were on systemic immunosuppression. Peripheral blood for TCR sequencing was collected from all dose cohorts at baseline, on cycle 4 day 1, and on cycle 7 day 1. The samples were drawn from a first-in-human, open-label, multicenter phase I dose-escalation trial of ivuxolimab. Adults with locally advanced or metastatic head and neck squamous cell, hepatocellular, melanoma or renal cell carcinoma were enrolled in the trial. Before TCR sequencing, CD4+ and CD8+ T cells were separately sorted from peripheral blood.

Looking up the germline V gene yields CDR1 SGHTA and CDR2 FQGNSA. Spanning cysteine to phenylalanine, the CDR3 consists of 17 amino acids. Kept here is only the CDR3 DNA, which spans 51 bases and is read in frame from base 1. V and J lose 1 base and 8 bases, and a span of 20 bases separates them. The data were taken from a study of OX40 agonist ivuxolimab in advanced cancers. Looking at the study overall: Ivuxolimab was an agonistic, fully human IgG2 monoclonal antibody directed against OX40 (CD134), a costimulatory receptor. The monotherapy dose-escalation portion (N of about 49 patients) of the phase I ivuxolimab trial is reported in the paper. The dose-escalation cohort was about 83% male with a mean age of about 60 years, ranging from about 23 to 85. The point of sequencing TCRbeta in the periphery was to test whether ivuxolimab changed TCR sequence diversity and drove clonal T-cell expansion. Of the roughly 54 patients in dose escalation, 19 had hepatocellular carcinoma, about 15 had melanoma, 9 had renal cell carcinoma and 9 had head and neck cancer. Three dose-escalation patients achieved partial responses, one with hepatocellular carcinoma and two with cutaneous melanoma. Prior anti-PD-1, anti-PD-L1 or anti-CTLA-4 therapy was permitted, and checkpoint inhibitors had been received by more than 35% of dose-escalation patients. Intravenous ivuxolimab was administered to patients every 2 weeks at six dose levels: 0.01, 0.1, 0.3, 1.5, 3 and 10 mg/kg. The study at large found these results: Antigen specificity was not determined for the clonally expanded peripheral T cells. Clonal expansion of both CD4+ and CD8+ blood T cells was observed from baseline to week 6 at doses 0.1 to 3.0 mg/kg. In the 0.1-3.0 mg/kg groups, partial responders were among the patients with the lowest normalized peripheral clonal expansion, particularly in CD8+ T cells. After ivuxolimab, more expanded clones were found on average in CD8+ T cells than in CD4+ T cells. Low levels of normalized T-cell clonal expansion were also seen in some patients who did not respond.

Specimen: CD4+ or CD8+ T cells sorted from blood, collected in a trial of the OX40 agonist ivuxolimab. This sequence was found in an adult with an advanced solid tumor such as melanoma, head and neck, liver or kidney cancer. The sequence links TRBV7-2 to TRBJ2-2, with an unclear D gene assignment. At the DNA level, the sequence is TGTGCCAGCAGCTTAGGGGGAAGTCTCGCCACAGTGGGGGAGCTGTTTTTT. Translation gives CASSLGGSLATVGELFF.